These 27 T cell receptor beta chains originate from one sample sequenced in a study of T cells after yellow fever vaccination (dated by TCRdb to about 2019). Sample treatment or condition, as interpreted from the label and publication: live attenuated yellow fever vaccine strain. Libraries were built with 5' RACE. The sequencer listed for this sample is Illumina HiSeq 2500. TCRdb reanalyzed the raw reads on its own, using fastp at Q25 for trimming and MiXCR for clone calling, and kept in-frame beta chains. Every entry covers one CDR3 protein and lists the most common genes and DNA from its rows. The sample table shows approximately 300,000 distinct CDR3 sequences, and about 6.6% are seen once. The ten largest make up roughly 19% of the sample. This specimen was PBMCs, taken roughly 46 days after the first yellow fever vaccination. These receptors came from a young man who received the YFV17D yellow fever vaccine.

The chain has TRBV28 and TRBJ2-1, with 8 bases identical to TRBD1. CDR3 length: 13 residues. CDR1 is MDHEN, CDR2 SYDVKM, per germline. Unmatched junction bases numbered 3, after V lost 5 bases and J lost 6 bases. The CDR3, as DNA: TGTGCCAGCAGTAACAGGGGGTCCAATGAGCAGTTCTTC. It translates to CASSNRGSNEQFF.

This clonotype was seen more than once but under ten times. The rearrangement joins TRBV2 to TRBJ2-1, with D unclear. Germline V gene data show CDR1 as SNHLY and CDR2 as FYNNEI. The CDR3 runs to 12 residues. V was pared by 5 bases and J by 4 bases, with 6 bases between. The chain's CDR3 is CASSKLYNEQFF. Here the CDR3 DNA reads TGTGCCAGCAGTAAACTATACAATGAGCAGTTCTTC. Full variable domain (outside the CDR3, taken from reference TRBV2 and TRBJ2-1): EPEVTQTPSHQVTQMGQEVILRCVPISNHLYFYWYRQILGQKVEFLVSFYNNEISEKSEIFDDQFSVERPDGSNFTLKIRSTKLEDSAMYFCASSKLYNEQFFGPGTRLTVL.

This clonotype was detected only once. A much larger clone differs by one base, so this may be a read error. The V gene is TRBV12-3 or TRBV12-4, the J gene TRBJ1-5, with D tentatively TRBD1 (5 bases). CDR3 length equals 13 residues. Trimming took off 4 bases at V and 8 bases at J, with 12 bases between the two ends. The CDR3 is CASSSLGGEPQHF. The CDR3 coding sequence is TGTGCCAGCAGTTCCCTGGGAGGGGAGCCCCAGCATTTT.

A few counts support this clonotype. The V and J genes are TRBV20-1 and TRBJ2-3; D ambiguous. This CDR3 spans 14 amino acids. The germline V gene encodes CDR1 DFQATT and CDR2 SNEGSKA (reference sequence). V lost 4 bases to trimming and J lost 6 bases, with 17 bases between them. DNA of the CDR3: TGCAGTGCTACCCCAGGACCCTCTTGGGATACGCAGTATTTT. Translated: CSATPGPSWDTQYF.

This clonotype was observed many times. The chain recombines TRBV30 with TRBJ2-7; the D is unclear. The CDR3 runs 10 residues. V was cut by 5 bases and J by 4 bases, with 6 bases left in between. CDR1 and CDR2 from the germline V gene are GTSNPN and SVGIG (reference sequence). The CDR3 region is CAWGRYEQYF. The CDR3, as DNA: TGTGCCTGGGGCAGATACGAGCAGTACTTC.

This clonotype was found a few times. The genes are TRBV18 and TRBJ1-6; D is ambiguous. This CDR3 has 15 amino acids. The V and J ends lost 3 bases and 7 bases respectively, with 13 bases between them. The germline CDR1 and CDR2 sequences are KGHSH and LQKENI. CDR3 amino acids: CASSPSGKINSPLHF. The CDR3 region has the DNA TGTGCCAGCTCACCTTCTGGGAAGATAAATTCACCCCTCCACTTT.

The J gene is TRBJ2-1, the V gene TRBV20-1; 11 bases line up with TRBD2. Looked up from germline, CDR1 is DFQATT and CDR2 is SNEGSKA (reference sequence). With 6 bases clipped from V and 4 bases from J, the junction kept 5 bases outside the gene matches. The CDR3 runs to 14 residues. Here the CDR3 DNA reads TGCAGTGCATTTGGGACTAGCGGTTACAATGAGCAGTTCTTC. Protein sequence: CSAFGTSGYNEQFF.

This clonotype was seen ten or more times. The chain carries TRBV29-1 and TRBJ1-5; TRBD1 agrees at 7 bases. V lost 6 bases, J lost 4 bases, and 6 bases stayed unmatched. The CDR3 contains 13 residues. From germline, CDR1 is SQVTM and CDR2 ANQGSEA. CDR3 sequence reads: CSVAGTANQPQHF. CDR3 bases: TGCAGCGTCGCTGGGACAGCTAATCAGCCCCAGCATTTT. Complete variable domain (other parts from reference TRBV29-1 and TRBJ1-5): SAVISQKPSRDICQRGTSLTIQCQVDSQVTMMFWYRQQPGQSLTLIATANQGSEATYESGFVIDKFPISRPNLTFSTLTVSNMSPEDSSIYLCSVAGTANQPQHFGDGTRLSIL.

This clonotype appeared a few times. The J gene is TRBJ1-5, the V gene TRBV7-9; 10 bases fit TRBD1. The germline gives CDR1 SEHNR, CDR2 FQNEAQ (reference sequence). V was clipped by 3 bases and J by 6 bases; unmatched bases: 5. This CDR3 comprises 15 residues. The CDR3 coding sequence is TGTGCCAGCAGCTTGGGACAGGGGTTTAGTCAGCCCCAGCATTTT. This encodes CASSLGQGFSQPQHF.

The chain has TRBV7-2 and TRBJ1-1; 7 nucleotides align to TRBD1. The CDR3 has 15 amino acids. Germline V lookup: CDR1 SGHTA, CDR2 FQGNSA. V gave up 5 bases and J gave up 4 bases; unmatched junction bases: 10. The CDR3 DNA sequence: TGTGCCAGCAGCCCCCAATCAGGGGGATCCACTGAAGCTTTCTTT. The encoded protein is CASSPQSGGSTEAFF.

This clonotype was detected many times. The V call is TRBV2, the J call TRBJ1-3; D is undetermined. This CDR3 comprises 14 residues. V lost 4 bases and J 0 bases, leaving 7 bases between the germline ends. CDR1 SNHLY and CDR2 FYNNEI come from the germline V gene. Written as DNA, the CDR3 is TGTGCCAGCAGTGTTTTAAGCTCTGGAAACACCATATATTTT. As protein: CASSVLSSGNTIYF.

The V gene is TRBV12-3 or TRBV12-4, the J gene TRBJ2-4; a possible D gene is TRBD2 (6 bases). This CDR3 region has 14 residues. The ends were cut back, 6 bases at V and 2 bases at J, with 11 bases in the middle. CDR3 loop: CASSLRGSKNIQYF. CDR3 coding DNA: TGTGCCAGCAGCCTCCGGGGGTCCAAAAACATTCAGTACTTC.

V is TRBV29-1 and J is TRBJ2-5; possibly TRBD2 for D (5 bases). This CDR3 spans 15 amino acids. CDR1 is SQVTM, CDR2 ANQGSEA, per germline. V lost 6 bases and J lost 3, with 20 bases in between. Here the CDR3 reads CSVEESKEVEETQYF. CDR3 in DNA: TGCAGCGTGGAGGAGTCTAAAGAGGTCGAAGAGACCCAGTACTTC.

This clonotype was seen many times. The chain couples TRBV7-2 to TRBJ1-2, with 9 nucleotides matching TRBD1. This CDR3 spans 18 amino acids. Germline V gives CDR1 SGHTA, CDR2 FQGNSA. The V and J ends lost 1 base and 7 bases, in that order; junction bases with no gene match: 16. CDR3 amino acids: CASSLVPGQGSAEGGYTF. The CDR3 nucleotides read TGTGCCAGCAGCTTAGTACCGGGACAGGGTTCAGCCGAGGGTGGCTACACCTTC.

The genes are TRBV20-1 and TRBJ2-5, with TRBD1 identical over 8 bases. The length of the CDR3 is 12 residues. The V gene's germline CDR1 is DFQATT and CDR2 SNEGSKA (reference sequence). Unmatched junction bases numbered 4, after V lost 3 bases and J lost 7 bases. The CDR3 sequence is CSASDRGGTQYF. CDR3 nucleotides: TGCAGTGCTAGCGACAGGGGCGGGACCCAGTACTTC.

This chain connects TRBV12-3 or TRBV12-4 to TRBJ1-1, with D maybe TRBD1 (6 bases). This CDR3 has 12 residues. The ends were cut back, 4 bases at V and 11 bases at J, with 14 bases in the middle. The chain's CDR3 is CASSWTVHRAFF. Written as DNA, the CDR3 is TGTGCCAGCAGTTGGACAGTCCATCGGGCTTTCTTT.

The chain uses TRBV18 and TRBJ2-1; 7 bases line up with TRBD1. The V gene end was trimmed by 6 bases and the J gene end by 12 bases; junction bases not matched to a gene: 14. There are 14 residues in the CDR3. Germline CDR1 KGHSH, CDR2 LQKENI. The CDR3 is CASSPGQVSIRQFF. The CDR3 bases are TGTGCCAGCTCTCCTGGACAGGTCTCTATTCGGCAGTTCTTC.

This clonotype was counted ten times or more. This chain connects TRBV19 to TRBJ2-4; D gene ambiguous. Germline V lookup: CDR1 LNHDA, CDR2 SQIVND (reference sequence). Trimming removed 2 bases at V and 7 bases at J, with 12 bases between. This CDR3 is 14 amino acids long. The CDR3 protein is CASSIRQSSNIQYF. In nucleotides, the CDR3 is TGTGCCAGTAGTATAAGGCAGTCATCTAACATTCAGTACTTC. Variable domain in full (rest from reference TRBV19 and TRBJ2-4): DGGITQSPKYLFRKEGQNVTLSCEQNLNHDAMYWYRQDPGQGLRLIYYSQIVNDFQKGDIAEGYSVSREKKESFPLTVTSAQKNPTAFYLCASSIRQSSNIQYFGAGTRLSVL.

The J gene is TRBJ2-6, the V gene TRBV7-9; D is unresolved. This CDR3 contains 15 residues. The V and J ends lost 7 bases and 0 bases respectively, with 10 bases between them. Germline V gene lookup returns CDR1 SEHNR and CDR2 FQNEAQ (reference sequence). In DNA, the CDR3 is TGTGCCAGCACCTCTTGGGACTCTGGGGCCAACGTCCTGACTTTC. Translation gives CASTSWDSGANVLTF.

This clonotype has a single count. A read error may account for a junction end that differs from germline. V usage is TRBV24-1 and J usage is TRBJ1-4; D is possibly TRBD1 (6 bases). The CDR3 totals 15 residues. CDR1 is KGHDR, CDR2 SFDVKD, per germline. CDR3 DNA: TGTGCCACCAGTGAGGCGGGACACAGTAATGAAAAGCTGTTTTTT. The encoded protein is CATSEAGHSNEKLFF.

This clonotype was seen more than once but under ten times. The CDR3 region has the DNA TGTGCCAGCAGTTTAATTCGGACGTCGGTCGTCGCCGGGGAGCTGTTTTTT. This codes for CASSLIRTSVVAGELFF. The J gene is TRBJ2-2, the V gene TRBV27; D remains ambiguous. This CDR3 is 17 amino acids long. Germline V gene lookup returns CDR1 MNHEY and CDR2 SMNVEV (reference sequence). V shed 2 bases and J shed 6 bases, with 19 bases lying between them.

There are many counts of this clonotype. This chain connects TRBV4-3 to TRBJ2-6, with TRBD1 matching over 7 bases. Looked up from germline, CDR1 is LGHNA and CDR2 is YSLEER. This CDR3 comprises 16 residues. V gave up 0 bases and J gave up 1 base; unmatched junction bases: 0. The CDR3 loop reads CASSQEGQSGANVLTF. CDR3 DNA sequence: TGCGCCAGCAGCCAAGAGGGACAGTCTGGGGCCAACGTCCTGACTTTC.

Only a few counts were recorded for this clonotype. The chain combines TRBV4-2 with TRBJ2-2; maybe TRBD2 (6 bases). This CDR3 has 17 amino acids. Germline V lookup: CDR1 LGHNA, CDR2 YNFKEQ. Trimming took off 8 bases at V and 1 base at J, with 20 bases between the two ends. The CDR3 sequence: CASDPGGVIGNTGELFF. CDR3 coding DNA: TGTGCCAGCGACCCTGGAGGGGTCATTGGGAACACCGGGGAGCTGTTTTTT.

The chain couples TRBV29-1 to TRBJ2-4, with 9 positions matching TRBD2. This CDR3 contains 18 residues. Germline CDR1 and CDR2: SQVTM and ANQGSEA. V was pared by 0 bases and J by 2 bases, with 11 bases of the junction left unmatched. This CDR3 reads CSVEDGVAGVRTKNIQYF. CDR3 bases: TGCAGCGTTGAAGATGGAGTAGCGGGGGTCCGAACCAAAAACATTCAGTACTTC.

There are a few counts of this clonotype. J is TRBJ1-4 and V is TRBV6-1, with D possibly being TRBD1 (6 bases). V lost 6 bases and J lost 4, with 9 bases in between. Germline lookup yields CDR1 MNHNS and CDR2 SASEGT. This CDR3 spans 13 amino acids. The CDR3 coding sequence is TGTGCCAGCAGGCGGACAGTTAATGAAAAACTGTTTTTT. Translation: CASRRTVNEKLFF.

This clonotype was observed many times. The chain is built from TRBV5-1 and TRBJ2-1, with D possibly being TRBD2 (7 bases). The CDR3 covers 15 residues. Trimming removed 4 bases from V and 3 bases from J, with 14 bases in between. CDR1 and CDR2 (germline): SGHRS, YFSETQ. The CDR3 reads CASSIGLGGYNEQFF. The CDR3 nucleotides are TGCGCCAGCAGCATCGGACTAGGGGGCTACAATGAGCAGTTCTTC.

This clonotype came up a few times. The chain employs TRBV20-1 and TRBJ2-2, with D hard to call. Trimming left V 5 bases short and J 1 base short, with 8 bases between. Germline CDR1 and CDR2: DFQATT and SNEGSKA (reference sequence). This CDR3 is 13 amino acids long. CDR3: CSALAENTGELFF. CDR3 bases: TGCAGTGCTCTGGCAGAGAACACCGGGGAGCTGTTTTTT.